The entry below describes one T cell receptor beta chain. Germline V CDR1 and CDR2: MNHNS, SASEGT. The V gene end was trimmed by 4 bases and the J gene end by 2 bases; junction bases not matched to a gene: 9. The CDR3 contains 16 residues. Generated by immunoSEQ multiplex PCR, the TCRdb table keeps only in-frame clones and is missing some. The repertoire includes 200,000 to 250,000 clones, roughly 80% of them detected once, and 7.5% sits in the top ten. The data were obtained in a study of blood T cell repertoires in COVID-19. Study as a whole: Sources were T cells, B-cell-depleted T cells, or PBMCs; the material itself was cDNA or gDNA.

The chain recombines TRBV6-1 with TRBJ2-3, with TRBD2 identical over 7 bases. Sample: peripheral blood. The sequence came from a woman older than 75 with COVID-19, enrolled during active disease. The CDR3: CASSVTLAVATDTQYF. The CDR3 DNA follows: TGTGCCAGCAGTGTCACCCTAGCGGTAGCCACAGATACGCAGTATTTT.